The present T cell receptor beta chain was sequenced within a study of cytomegalovirus exposure and HLA in healthy donors. The CDR3 extends over 16 amino acids. From germline, CDR1 is MDHEN and CDR2 SYDVKM. The V segment lost 7 bases and the J segment 3 bases; nucleotides outside the gene matches: 13. The repertoire was sequenced with immunoSEQ multiplex PCR; TCRdb's copy has only in-frame clones and lacks some. The table shows some 160,000 clones, with more than 75% occurring only once. This receptor was taken from a man between 18 and 35 years old in good health and CMV-seronegative. The chain joins TRBV28 to TRBJ2-7, with TRBD1 matching over 9 bases. The sequencing sample was made of PBMCs. For the CDR3, the DNA is TGTGCCAGCATCTCCCCAGGGTGGGACAGGGACTACGAGCAGTACTTC. It yields the protein CASISPGWDRDYEQYF. Supplemented by reference TRBV28 and TRBJ2-7, the full variable domain reads DVKVTQSSRYLVKRTGEKVFLECVQDMDHENMFWYRQDPGLGLRLIYFSYDVKMKEKGDIPEGYSVSREKKERFSLILESASTNQTSMYLCASISPGWDRDYEQYFGPGTRLTVT.